This T cell receptor beta chain appears in the sequencing data of a study of naive and memory T cell subsets. General study points: The power law exponent of TCR abundance differed between naive and memory cells. In CD4 and CD8 cells, diversity dropped from naive through EMRA. Over 85% of naive TCR sequences appeared only once, unlike memory subsets.

Germline V gene data show CDR1 as SGHNT and CDR2 as YYREEE (reference sequence). Trimming cost V 2 bases and J 2 bases, with 5 bases left between them. This CDR3 has 13 amino acids. Both TRBC1 and TRBC2 were covered by a beta constant-region primer of two equimolar oligonucleotides. TCRdb redid the calling of the UMI-ligation and nested PCR reads with MiXCR, one entry per CDR3 protein. The sample includes several thousand distinct CDR3 sequences, 6% to 9% of them seen just once. This clonotype has more than one count but fewer than ten. The antigen remains undetermined. EMRA cells were CD45RA+CD27-, and effector memory cells CD45RA-CD27-.

This receptor was obtained from a human donor in good health. Input material: CD4+ TEMRA cells from blood. Subset here: effector memory re-expressing CD45RA, CD45RA+ CD27-. The J gene is TRBJ1-3, the V gene TRBV5-4; D is undetermined. The CDR3 coding sequence is TGTGCCAGCAGCTTATCGGCTGGAAACACCATATATTTT. As protein: CASSLSAGNTIYF.